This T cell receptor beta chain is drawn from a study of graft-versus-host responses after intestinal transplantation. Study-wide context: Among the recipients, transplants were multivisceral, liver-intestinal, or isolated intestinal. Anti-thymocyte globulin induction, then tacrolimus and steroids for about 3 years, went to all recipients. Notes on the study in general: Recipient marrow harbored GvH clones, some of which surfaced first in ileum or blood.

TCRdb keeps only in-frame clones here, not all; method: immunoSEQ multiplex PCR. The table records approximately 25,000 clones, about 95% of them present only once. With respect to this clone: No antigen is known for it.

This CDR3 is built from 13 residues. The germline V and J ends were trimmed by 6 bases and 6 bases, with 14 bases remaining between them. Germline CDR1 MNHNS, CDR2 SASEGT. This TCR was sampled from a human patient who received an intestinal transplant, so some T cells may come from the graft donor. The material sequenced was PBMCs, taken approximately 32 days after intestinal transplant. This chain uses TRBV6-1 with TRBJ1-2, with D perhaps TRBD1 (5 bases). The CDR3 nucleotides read TGTGCCAGCAGCCCTACAGGAAGCAATGGCTACACCTTC. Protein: CASSPTGSNGYTF.